The clone carrying this T cell receptor beta chain is called medium-sized based on its frequency. Its antigen is undetermined. Clones were sequenced by immunoSEQ multiplex PCR, and TCRdb holds only the in-frame ones, with some missing. The specimen's table records around 2,600 clones. The germline gives CDR1 LNHDA, CDR2 SQIVND (reference sequence). The CDR3 runs to 14 residues. Only the protein sequence is given. The record originates from a study of synovial regulatory T cells in juvenile arthritis. Overall study results and limits: CDR3 overlap with synovial Tregs was higher for iaTregs than other blood Tregs.

Each patient with active arthritis gave synovial fluid along with matched peripheral blood. The chain joins TRBV19 to TRBJ2-7; TCRdb names TRBD1, which stays unverified in the absence of DNA. This receptor was taken from a donor younger than 35 with juvenile idiopathic arthritis. What was sequenced was Treg cells from the synovium. CDR3: CASSRRDSSYEQYF.